The 26 T cell receptor beta chains below come from one sample, sequenced in a study of T-cell memory formation after mild COVID-19. Using its own MiXCR run on the 5' RACE reads, TCRdb lists one record per CDR3 protein. The sample contains 25,000 to 35,000 distinct CDR3 sequences, around 7.2% of which appear only once. Material: PBMCs or a T cell subset sorted from them (not recorded which). These receptors were obtained from an adult woman who had mild COVID-19 (a few samples of this study predate the infection). Cell type and time point are not known.

This clonotype was counted ten times or more. Sequence at one end of the junction differs from germline and may be a read error. The chain has TRBV7-2 and TRBJ1-2, with D perhaps TRBD1 (6 bases). Germline-derived CDR1 and CDR2 are SGHTA and FQGNSA. This CDR3 is built from 13 residues. CDR3 region: CASSLAGGGLRIF. CDR3 DNA sequence: TGTGCCAGCAGCTTAGCCGGAGGGGGGCTCCGTATCTTC.

A note on this clonotype: This sequence may be a read error, since a much larger clone differs from it by one base. The chain uses TRBV15 and TRBJ1-1; D uncertain. With 1 base removed from V and 0 bases from J, the gap between germline ends came to 9 bases. Germline V CDR1 and CDR2: LNHNV, YYDKDF (reference sequence). The CDR3 length is 15 residues. CDR3 amino acids: CATSRVKGLNTEAFF. Here the CDR3 DNA reads TGTGCCACCAGCAGAGTTAAGGGATTGAACACTGAAGCTTTCTTT.

This clonotype has at least ten counts. This chain connects TRBV27 to TRBJ2-1; 9 positions match TRBD2. CDR3 size: 15 residues. Losses at the gene ends were 5 bases for V and 4 bases for J; bases not matched to a gene: 6. Germline CDR1 is MNHEY and CDR2 is SMNVEV (reference sequence). The CDR3 reads CASSNAGGPYNEQFF. CDR3 sequence (DNA): TGTGCCAGCAGTAACGCGGGGGGGCCTTACAATGAGCAGTTCTTC.

This clonotype was detected many times. The chain employs TRBV7-2 and TRBJ2-7; TRBD2 matches 10 bases. The V gene end was trimmed by 2 bases and the J gene end by 4 bases; junction bases not matched to a gene: 5. Germline V gene data show CDR1 as SGHTA and CDR2 as FQGNSA. The CDR3 runs 15 residues. The CDR3 region is CASSLPGTSAYEQYF. CDR3 sequence (DNA): TGTGCCAGCAGCTTACCCGGGACTAGCGCGTACGAGCAGTACTTC.

The chain uses TRBV5-1 and TRBJ2-7; 10 nucleotides agree with TRBD1. The CDR3 loop spans 14 amino acids. With V trimmed by 4 bases and J by 5 bases, 6 bases remained unmatched. Germline values: CDR1 SGHRS, CDR2 YFSETQ. The CDR3 DNA is TGCGCCAGCAGCGAGGGACAGGGGAGCAACGAGCAGTACTTC. Its protein is CASSEGQGSNEQYF.

This clonotype was observed at least ten times. The chain combines TRBV7-9 with TRBJ2-3, with D perhaps TRBD1 or TRBD2 (6 bases each). Trimming took off 5 bases at V and 4 bases at J, with 28 bases between the two ends. CDR1 is SEHNR and CDR2 is FQNEAQ in the germline V gene (reference sequence). This CDR3 has 19 residues. The CDR3 nucleotides read TGTGCCAGCAGCCCTAGGACAGCTGCCGGGCGGACTACCCCAGATACGCAGTATTTT. Its translation: CASSPRTAAGRTTPDTQYF.

This clonotype counts as medium-sized. V gene TRBV6-5 combines with J gene TRBJ2-5; 7 positions match TRBD1. Trimming took 6 bases from V and 0 from J; bases not matched to a gene: 10. CDR3 length: 16 residues. Per germline, CDR1 MNHEY and CDR2 SVGAGI. CDR3 sequence reads: CASSPGTDIYQETQYF. DNA for the CDR3: TGTGCCAGCAGCCCCGGGACAGACATCTACCAAGAGACCCAGTACTTC.

Many counts were recorded for this clonotype. V is TRBV19 and J is TRBJ2-2; 7 bases are shared with TRBD2. Trimming took 8 bases from V and 5 from J; bases not matched to a gene: 8. Germline V lookup: CDR1 LNHDA, CDR2 SQIVND (reference sequence). The CDR3 loop spans 14 amino acids. Here the CDR3 reads CASFSTGGTGELFF. The CDR3 nucleotides read TGTGCCAGTTTTTCCACGGGAGGTACCGGGGAGCTGTTTTTT.

The chain links TRBV30 to TRBJ2-1; D gene unclear. The V gene lost 3 bases and the J gene lost 0 bases, with 15 bases spanning the gap. This CDR3 spans 16 amino acids. CDR1 is GTSNPN and CDR2 is SVGIG in the germline V gene (reference sequence). The CDR3 reads CAWRLFGCGSYNEQFF. CDR3 sequence (DNA): TGTGCCTGGAGGCTCTTCGGCTGTGGCTCCTACAATGAGCAGTTCTTC. Using reference TRBV30 and TRBJ2-1 for the parts outside the CDR3, the full variable domain is SQTIHQWPATLVQPVGSPLSLECTVEGTSNPNLYWYRQAAGRGLQLLFYSVGIGQISSEVPQNLSASRPQDRQFILSSKKLLLSDSGFYLCAWRLFGCGSYNEQFFGPGTRLTVL.

This clonotype has a count of ten or more. The chain recombines TRBV7-9 with TRBJ1-3; possible D gene TRBD1, 6 bases. Trimming pared 0 bases from V and 0 bases from J, leaving 15 bases between. Germline V gene data show CDR1 as SEHNR and CDR2 as FQNEAQ (reference sequence). The CDR3 runs to 18 residues. As DNA, the CDR3 is TGTGCCAGCAGCTTAGCGTCCGGGACATCAATCTCTGGAAACACCATATATTTT. Its translation is CASSLASGTSISGNTIYF.

In this sample, this clonotype is medium-sized. This chain uses TRBV5-1 with TRBJ2-2; TRBD1 agrees at 11 bases. V shed 0 bases and J 6 bases; nucleotides not matched to a gene: 7. CDR3 length equals 17 residues. Germline V gene lookup returns CDR1 SGHRS and CDR2 YFSETQ. The CDR3 DNA reads TGCGCCAGCAGCTTGGACCTACCGGGACAGGGGGCCGGGGAGCTGTTTTTT. Residues: CASSLDLPGQGAGELFF.

This clonotype was counted at least ten times. The V and J genes are TRBV5-1 and TRBJ2-3; 7 nucleotides match TRBD1. This CDR3 has 17 residues. V lost 6 bases to trimming and J lost 0 bases; unmatched junction nucleotides: 13. Germline-derived CDR1 and CDR2 are SGHRS and YFSETQ. The CDR3 spells CASTPVGDSLSTDTQYF. CDR3 coding DNA: TGCGCCAGCACCCCCGTCGGGGACAGCCTAAGCACAGATACGCAGTATTTT. The variable domain in full, completed from reference TRBV5-1 and TRBJ2-3, reads KAGVTQTPRYLIKTRGQQVTLSCSPISGHRSVSWYQQTPGQGLQFLFEYFSETQRNKGNFPGRFSGRQFSNSRSEMNVSTLELGDSALYLCASTPVGDSLSTDTQYFGPGTRLTVL.

Ten or more counts support this clonotype. The chain combines TRBV20-1 with TRBJ1-3; no reliable D call. V dropped 5 bases and J dropped 2 bases, with 7 bases sitting between them. The germline gives CDR1 DFQATT, CDR2 SNEGSKA (reference sequence). There are 12 residues in the CDR3. The CDR3 loop is CSARSAGNTIYF. In DNA form, the CDR3 reads TGCAGTGCTCGATCGGCTGGAAACACCATATATTTT.

This clonotype has at least ten counts. This rearrangement joins TRBV5-5 to TRBJ2-1; D ambiguous. This CDR3 is 13 amino acids long. Germline CDR1 is SGHKS and CDR2 is YYEKEE (reference sequence). V was shortened by 2 bases and J by 4 bases, with 7 bases between the two germline ends. CDR3 in DNA: TGTGCCAGCAGCTTTGACCTTTACAATGAGCAGTTCTTC. Translating gives CASSFDLYNEQFF.

This clonotype was found many times. The genes are TRBV6-6 and TRBJ2-4; tentatively, D is TRBD1 or TRBD2 (7 bases each). The CDR3 is made up of 18 amino acids. Germline CDR1 MNHNY, CDR2 SVGAGI (reference sequence). V lost 4 bases to trimming and J lost 0 bases, with 19 bases between them. The CDR3 bases are TGTGCCAGCAGTTTCAACGCAGGGGGACTAATAGCCAAAAACATTCAGTACTTC. Amino acids: CASSFNAGGLIAKNIQYF.

There are many counts of this clonotype. The chain recombines TRBV7-9 with TRBJ2-1; 9 bases align to TRBD1. J gave up 3 bases and V 7 bases, and 7 bases lay outside the gene matches. Germline CDR1 reads SEHNR; CDR2 reads FQNEAQ (reference sequence). This CDR3 has 15 amino acids. The CDR3 here is CASNPTGGLYNEQFF. The CDR3 DNA reads as TGTGCCAGCAACCCGACAGGGGGTCTCTACAATGAGCAGTTCTTC.

In this sample, this clonotype turned up many times. V is TRBV29-1 and J is TRBJ1-1; 7 nucleotides line up with TRBD1. Looked up from germline, CDR1 is SQVTM and CDR2 is ANQGSEA. V gave up 3 bases and J gave up 3 bases; unmatched junction bases: 7. The CDR3 has 14 residues. The CDR3 nucleotides are TGCAGCGTTGAGAAGGGGGCAAAGGACACTGAAGCTTTCTTT. Encoded protein: CSVEKGAKDTEAFF.

In this sample, this clonotype turned up many times. The chain has TRBV7-3 and TRBJ2-1; TRBD1 agrees at 9 bases. Germline CDR1 reads SGHTA; CDR2 reads FQGTGA. Losses at the gene ends were 3 bases for V and 5 bases for J; bases not matched to a gene: 5. CDR3 length: 15 residues. CDR3 DNA: TGTGCCAGCAGCTTCGACAGGGGGACACACAATGAGCAGTTCTTC. Its protein is CASSFDRGTHNEQFF.

This clonotype was counted many times. The rearrangement links TRBV19 to TRBJ2-7; 10 bases are a match to TRBD1. The CDR3 runs 15 residues. J was trimmed by 1 base and V by 5 bases; bases with no gene match: 5. Germline CDR1 and CDR2: LNHDA and SQIVND (reference sequence). CDR3 sequence: CASSPDRGLSYEQYF. The CDR3 DNA reads as TGTGCCAGTAGTCCGGACAGGGGGTTGTCCTACGAGCAGTACTTC.

In this sample, this clonotype turned up many times. V and J are TRBV5-1 and TRBJ2-1; D not resolved. Germline V gene sequence: CDR1 SGHRS, CDR2 YFSETQ. The V end was cut by 5 bases, the J end by 8 bases, with 11 bases between. The CDR3 length is 12 residues. In nucleotides, the CDR3 is TGCGCCAGCAGTGTGGGTGTTGATGAGCAGTTCTTC. As protein: CASSVGVDEQFF. Together with reference TRBV5-1 and TRBJ2-1, the CDR3 gives the full variable domain: KAGVTQTPRYLIKTRGQQVTLSCSPISGHRSVSWYQQTPGQGLQFLFEYFSETQRNKGNFPGRFSGRQFSNSRSEMNVSTLELGDSALYLCASSVGVDEQFFGPGTRLTVL.

This clonotype has ten or more counts. V and J are TRBV7-3 and TRBJ1-2; the match to TRBD1 covers 7 bases. Trimming removed 1 base from V and 2 bases from J; junction bases left unmatched: 4. Germline V lookup: CDR1 SGHTA, CDR2 FQGTGA. CDR3 length equals 15 residues. The CDR3 here is CASSLSGTDNYGYTF. The CDR3, as DNA: TGTGCCAGCAGCTTAAGCGGGACAGACAACTATGGCTACACCTTC. Full variable domain (remainder filled in from reference TRBV7-3 and TRBJ1-2): GAGVSQTPSNKVTEKGKYVELRCDPISGHTALYWYRQSLGQGPEFLIYFQGTGAADDSGLPNDRFFAVRPEGSVSTLKIQRTERGDSAVYLCASSLSGTDNYGYTFGSGTRLTVV.

The chain joins TRBV2 to TRBJ2-7; 8 bases are a match to TRBD1. CDR1 and CDR2 (germline): SNHLY, FYNNEI. The V gene end was trimmed by 6 bases and the J gene end by 6 bases; junction bases not matched to a gene: 10. The CDR3 covers 14 residues. The CDR3: CASRRGQVNGEQYF. CDR3 in DNA: TGTGCCAGCAGGAGGGGACAGGTAAATGGCGAGCAGTACTTC.

Many counts were recorded for this clonotype. This sequence joins TRBV20-1 and TRBJ2-2; tentatively, D is TRBD2 (6 bases). The germline V gene encodes CDR1 DFQATT and CDR2 SNEGSKA (reference sequence). There are 14 residues in the CDR3. V gave up 5 bases and J gave up 0 bases, with 10 bases separating them. The chain's CDR3 is CSAGGRANTGELFF. CDR3 bases: TGCAGTGCTGGGGGGAGAGCGAACACCGGGGAGCTGTTTTTT.

The sample holds many counts of this clonotype. The CDR3: CASSPLATNEKLFF. As DNA, the CDR3 is TGCGCCAGCAGCCCCCTGGCGACTAATGAAAAACTGTTTTTT. The chain joins TRBV5-1 to TRBJ1-4; D call uncertain. This CDR3 spans 14 amino acids. The germline V gene encodes CDR1 SGHRS and CDR2 YFSETQ. The V end was cut by 4 bases, the J end by 2 bases, with 9 bases between.

By share, this clonotype ranks as medium-sized (0.01 to 0.1%). The chain is built from TRBV4-1 and TRBJ2-5; D is possibly TRBD1 or TRBD2 (5 bases each). The V end lost 4 bases, the J end lost 0 bases, and 9 bases lay between the germline ends. This CDR3 has 14 amino acids. Germline V lookup: CDR1 MGHRA, CDR2 YSYEKL. The CDR3 DNA follows: TGCGCCAGCAGCCCGCCGGGACACCAAGAGACCCAGTACTTC. Its translation: CASSPPGHQETQYF.

CDR3 in amino acids: CASSLRPGTGGYNEQFF. The CDR3 nucleotides read TGTGCCAGCAGTTTGAGACCCGGGACAGGGGGTTACAATGAGCAGTTCTTC. The chain employs TRBV27 and TRBJ2-1, with 11 bases lining up with TRBD1. J was trimmed by 4 bases and V by 3 bases; bases with no gene match: 8. The germline V gene has CDR1 MNHEY and CDR2 SMNVEV (reference sequence). CDR3 length equals 17 residues.